These 20 T cell receptor beta chains share one sample of origin, sequenced in a study of response to subunit inactivated influenza vaccine. MiXCR, run by TCRdb on the RT-PCR reads, gives a single entry per CDR3 protein. The top ten hold 10% to 15% of the sample, which has about 480,000 distinct CDR3 sequences, roughly 13% seen once. The sequencing here drew on PBMCs from blood, taken about 40 days after vaccination. The receptor set was obtained from a man aged 45 to 65 who received an inactivated influenza vaccine.

The V and J genes are TRBV10-2 and TRBJ2-1; D may be TRBD1 or TRBD2 (5 bases each). V was cut by 5 bases and J by 3 bases, with 14 bases left in between. The CDR3 length is 15 residues. In germline, CDR1 is WSHSY, CDR2 SAAADI. The chain's CDR3 is CASSNPADIYNEQFF. CDR3 in DNA: TGCGCCAGCAGTAATCCAGCGGACATCTACAATGAGCAGTTCTTC.

Only a few counts were recorded for this clonotype. The V gene is TRBV11-2, the J gene TRBJ2-1; TRBD2 is a possible D gene (5 bases). CDR3 length: 16 residues. Germline assignment: CDR1 SGHAT and CDR2 FQNNGV. V lost 2 bases and J 4 bases, leaving 15 bases between the germline ends. Written as DNA, the CDR3 is TGTGCCAGCAGCTTACGGTCGGGGAGACCTTACAATGAGCAGTTCTTC. Its translation: CASSLRSGRPYNEQFF. Variable domain in full (rest from reference TRBV11-2 and TRBJ2-1): EAGVAQSPRYKIIEKRQSVAFWCNPISGHATLYWYQQILGQGPKLLIQFQNNGVVDDSQLPKDRFSAERLKGVDSTLKIQPAKLEDSAVYLCASSLRSGRPYNEQFFGPGTRLTVL.

In its sample, this clonotype was seen a few times. The chain is built from TRBV6-2 or TRBV6-3 and TRBJ2-7, with D uncertain. Trimming cost V 0 bases and J 1 base, with 25 bases left between them. The CDR3 has 20 residues. Germline loops: CDR1 MNHEY, CDR2 SVGEGT. The CDR3 bases are TGTGCCAGCAGTTACTCGAATCCCAAGACGACTCGGAGTGGATCCTACGAGCAGTACTTC. As protein: CASSYSNPKTTRSGSYEQYF.

This clonotype was recorded at least ten times. CDR3 nucleotides: TGCAGTGCCAAACGGACAGGGGTAGCCGGTTATACGCAGTATTTT. This gives the protein CSAKRTGVAGYTQYF. The rearrangement joins TRBV20-1 to TRBJ2-3; TRBD1 agrees at 9 bases. V shed 6 bases, J shed 7 bases, and the junction held 14 bases outside the gene matches. Germline assignment: CDR1 DFQATT and CDR2 SNEGSKA (reference sequence). The CDR3 runs to 15 residues.

This clonotype appeared many times. The chain employs TRBV5-1 and TRBJ1-1, with a weak D call TRBD1 (5 bases). CDR1 SGHRS and CDR2 YFSETQ come from the germline V gene. Trimming stripped 0 bases from V and 2 bases from J, with 11 bases between. This CDR3 is 15 amino acids long. DNA for the CDR3: TGCGCCAGCAGCTTGGAAGGAGGGGTTAACACTGAAGCTTTCTTT. Its translation is CASSLEGGVNTEAFF.

There are many counts of this clonotype. The rearrangement joins TRBV10-3 to TRBJ2-5; the D is unclear. Germline loops: CDR1 ENHRY, CDR2 SYGVKD. The CDR3 extends over 13 amino acids. Trimming took off 3 bases at V and 2 bases at J, with 7 bases between the two ends. CDR3 sequence (DNA): TGTGCCATCAGTGATCGGCAGCAAGAGACCCAGTACTTC. Its protein product is CAISDRQQETQYF.

This chain connects TRBV20-1 to TRBJ2-5, with TRBD2 matching 11 bases. J lost 4 bases, V lost 5 bases, and 6 bases had no gene match. CDR3 length: 14 amino acids. Per the germline V gene, CDR1 is DFQATT and CDR2 is SNEGSKA (reference sequence). The CDR3 reads CSAYSGRAGETQYF. Written as DNA, the CDR3 is TGCAGTGCTTATAGCGGGAGGGCCGGAGAGACCCAGTACTTC.

V usage is TRBV6-2 or TRBV6-3 and J usage is TRBJ1-1; TRBD1 is a possible D gene (6 bases). The CDR3 is made up of 15 amino acids. V was pared by 4 bases and J by 4 bases, with 16 bases between. Germline V gene data show CDR1 as MNHEY and CDR2 as SVGEGT. Written as DNA, the CDR3 is TGTGCCAGCAGTTCGAGGGGGGGGGCTGGCACTGAAGCTTTCTTT. Protein: CASSSRGGAGTEAFF.

The chain recombines TRBV5-5 with TRBJ1-6, with 10 bases lining up with TRBD1. Trimming removed 3 bases from V and 5 bases from J; junction bases left unmatched: 5. Germline V gene data show CDR1 as SGHKS and CDR2 as YYEKEE (reference sequence). The CDR3 loop spans 16 amino acids. CDR3 nucleotide sequence: TGTGCCAGCAGCTGGGGACAGGGGAAAAATAATTCACCCCTCCACTTT. This codes for CASSWGQGKNNSPLHF.

This clonotype was counted between two and nine times. This chain uses TRBV5-6 with TRBJ1-2; D is ambiguous. CDR1 is SGHDT and CDR2 is YYEEEE in the germline V gene. The ends were cut back, 0 bases at V and 4 bases at J, with 13 bases in the middle. The CDR3 contains 15 residues. The CDR3 is CASSLASGAFYGYTF. The CDR3, as DNA: TGTGCCAGCAGCTTGGCGTCCGGCGCCTTCTATGGCTACACCTTC.

This clonotype appeared a few times. The chain uses TRBV20-1 and TRBJ2-3; TRBD2 matches at 8 bases. In germline, CDR1 is DFQATT, CDR2 SNEGSKA (reference sequence). There are 14 residues in the CDR3. V shed 1 base, J shed 2 bases, and the junction held 2 bases outside the gene matches. The CDR3 sequence is CSARGREATDTQYF. The CDR3 nucleotides are TGCAGTGCTAGAGGGCGGGAGGCCACAGATACGCAGTATTTT.

This clonotype was recorded a few times. J is TRBJ1-1 and V is TRBV12-3 or TRBV12-4; D is unclear. The CDR3 spans 11 residues. Trimming took 7 bases from V and 7 from J, leaving 10 bases between them. CDR3 sequence: CASTTGLEAFF. CDR3 coding DNA: TGTGCCAGCACCACTGGGCTTGAAGCTTTCTTT.

The V and J genes are TRBV7-2 and TRBJ2-5; TRBD1 is a possible D gene (5 bases). The CDR3 is 16 amino acids. Trimming stripped 1 base from V and 0 bases from J, with 12 bases between. Germline V gene lookup returns CDR1 SGHTA and CDR2 FQGNSA. The DNA for the CDR3 is TGTGCCAGCAGCTTAGACAGGCGAACATACCAAGAGACCCAGTACTTC. Translating it yields CASSLDRRTYQETQYF. Supplemented by reference TRBV7-2 and TRBJ2-5, the full variable domain reads GAGVSQSPSNKVTEKGKDVELRCDPISGHTALYWYRQSLGQGLEFLIYFQGNSAPDKSGLPSDRFSAERTGGSVSTLTIQRTQQEDSAVYLCASSLDRRTYQETQYFGPGTRLLVL.

V gene TRBV7-2 combines with J gene TRBJ2-7; D is possibly TRBD1 (5 bases). The V and J ends lost 6 bases and 2 bases respectively, with 20 bases between them. There are 16 residues in the CDR3. Germline V lookup: CDR1 SGHTA, CDR2 FQGNSA. CDR3 protein: CASRLVGPPSPYEQYF. The CDR3 DNA is TGTGCCAGCAGACTCGTGGGGCCACCCAGCCCCTACGAGCAGTACTTC.

The V and J genes are TRBV20-1 and TRBJ2-3; weak D call: TRBD2 (6 bases). Trimming removed 1 base from V and 1 base from J, with 12 bases in between. CDR1 is DFQATT and CDR2 is SNEGSKA in the germline V gene (reference sequence). The CDR3 runs to 15 residues. The CDR3 sequence: CSARGTWGGTDTQYF. The CDR3 DNA is TGCAGTGCTAGAGGGACCTGGGGGGGCACAGATACGCAGTATTTT.

The chain links TRBV12-3 or TRBV12-4 to TRBJ2-5, with D maybe TRBD2 (6 bases). The V end lost 3 bases, the J end lost 4 bases, and 18 bases lay between the germline ends. This CDR3 has 16 residues. The CDR3: CASSLTSGARGETQYF. In DNA, the CDR3 is TGTGCCAGCAGTTTGACGTCCGGGGCGCGGGGAGAGACCCAGTACTTC.

This clonotype came up a few times. The chain is built from TRBV4-1 and TRBJ1-3, with 8 bases matching TRBD1. In germline, CDR1 is MGHRA, CDR2 YSYEKL. V dropped 2 bases and J dropped 1; count of bases not matched to a gene: 19. This CDR3 contains 21 residues. The CDR3 spells CASSQRVGQGLDLRSGNTIYF. The CDR3 nucleotides read TGCGCCAGCAGCCAAAGGGTAGGACAGGGTTTAGATCTTCGATCTGGAAACACCATATATTTT.

This clonotype was recorded many times. The chain couples TRBV6-5 to TRBJ2-7, with a possible D match to TRBD1 (6 bases). V dropped 5 bases and J dropped 4 bases, with 9 bases sitting between them. CDR3 size: 12 residues. From germline, CDR1 is MNHEY and CDR2 SVGAGI. The CDR3 DNA reads TGTGCCAGCAGTGCACAGGGTTACGAGCAGTACTTC. Translating it yields CASSAQGYEQYF.

The chain is built from TRBV12-3 or TRBV12-4 and TRBJ2-7; D remains ambiguous. There are 12 residues in the CDR3. Trimming pared 8 bases from V and 4 bases from J, leaving 12 bases between. The CDR3 loop is CASGINLYEQYF. As DNA, the CDR3 is TGTGCCAGCGGGATTAACCTGTACGAGCAGTACTTC.

This clonotype was detected a few times. V is TRBV20-1 and J is TRBJ2-1; TRBD2 aligns across 12 bases. After removal of 3 bases from V and 4 bases from J, the junction contained 7 bases not matched to a gene. The CDR3 loop spans 16 amino acids. Per the germline V gene, CDR1 is DFQATT and CDR2 is SNEGSKA (reference sequence). The CDR3 spells CSARVLAGGLYNEQFF. The CDR3 coding sequence is TGCAGTGCTAGGGTCCTAGCGGGGGGGCTGTACAATGAGCAGTTCTTC.